The source of this TCR beta chain is a study of T cells after yellow fever vaccination (dated by TCRdb to the late 2010s). For the wider study: The SMART-Seq v4 Ultra Low Input RNA kit was used to prepare libraries from fractions with low cell numbers. Blood was drawn at multiple timepoints before and after primary and secondary immunization, with bulk PBMC replicates and cell subsets isolated. Bulk TCR alpha and beta repertoires were sequenced longitudinally to track T-cell clones before and after primary and booster YFV17D yellow fever vaccination. The cohort comprised two healthy male donors, one aged 18 to 30 and one aged 30 to 39 years.

What the authors observed across the whole study: A small share of clonotypes occurred in both CD4 and CD8 compartments, likely arising from convergent recombination. The secondary T-cell response was weaker than the primary response but faster, peaking on day 5 instead of day 15. FACS-sorted repertoires could contain abundant contaminating clonotypes from the bulk population, so computational filtering was required. Only two donors were included in the study, so the extent to which the findings can be generalized is limited. After the booster, most of the clones that had expanded following primary vaccination were detected again (roughly 97% of CD4 and around 90% of CD8), which suggests that memory was broadly maintained.

Synthesis of TCR cDNA relied on 5'RACE template switching, a step that introduced a universal primer site along with unique molecular identifiers. Priming for cDNA synthesis came from both the TCR alpha and TCR beta constant segments. Library amplification used two PCR steps, and the second PCR step added sample barcodes and sequencing adapters. Libraries were sequenced on Illumina HiSeq 2500 (2x100 bp) or NovaSeq (2x150 bp). The source study handled its data this way. MIGEC handled demultiplexing of reads and collapsing into UMI consensus sequences, while MiXCR performed V(D)J alignment. Using edgeR on replicate PBMC samples, clonotypes were called vaccine-responding if FDR was below 0.01 and the log2 fold change was above 5 up to day 15. Each bulk clonotype was labeled CD4 or CD8 based on which sequenced repertoire, CD4 or CD8, contained the clonotype at higher abundance. In-frame beta chains were kept once TCRdb had trimmed the public reads at Q25 with fastp and called clones with MiXCR. Each entry merges the rows of one CDR3 protein and shows their most common DNA and genes. The V and J calls here are based on TCRdb, not the publication. For this sample the table gives a few hundred thousand distinct CDR3 sequences, of which 6.5% to 8.5% were detected only once. Clones ranked in the top ten supply about 18% of the sample.

This specimen's treatment or condition label, interpreted: live attenuated yellow fever vaccine strain. At every blood-draw timepoint, two biological replicates of bulk PBMCs were collected. A standard Ficoll-Paque protocol was used to isolate PBMCs from peripheral blood. TriZol was used to extract RNA from bulk PBMCs, CD4 and CD8 fractions, and dextramer-positive and dextramer-negative fractions. With regard to this clonotype: The target of this receptor is not known. There are no base qualities to consult, and no much larger clone falls within one base.

The germline V gene (reference sequence) yields DFQATT for CDR1 and SNEGSKA for CDR2. V is trimmed back by 6 bases and J by 4 bases, and the junction contains 15 bases that no gene match accounts for. From cysteine to phenylalanine, the CDR3 is 16 amino acids long. The sequence is cut down to CDR3 DNA, 48 bases in frame from base 1. Recombination joined TRBV20-1 with TRBJ2-5; TRBD2 aligns with 9 central bases. The source material was PBMCs, sampled approximately 47 days after the first yellow fever vaccination. This sequence was found in a man in his late teens or twenties who received the YFV17D yellow fever vaccine. The CDR3 loop reads CSASPLAGTSGETQYF. The nucleotide sequence is TGCAGTGCGAGCCCACTAGCGGGTACCTCGGGAGAGACCCAGTACTTC.